Presented here are 27 T cell receptor beta chains from one specimen sequenced in a study of blood T cell repertoires in COVID-19. Profiling relied on immunoSEQ multiplex PCR, and the TCRdb table lists in-frame clones only, not all of them. The table records more than 70,000 clones, around nine tenths of them present only once. Sequencing input: peripheral blood. The origin of the receptors is a man aged 45-60 years with active COVID-19.

The gene calls are TRBV19 and TRBJ2-5, with TRBD2 identical over 10 bases. V lost 2 bases to trimming and J lost 5 bases; unmatched junction nucleotides: 2. Per germline, CDR1 LNHDA and CDR2 SQIVND (reference sequence). CDR3 length equals 14 residues. The CDR3 spells CASSITTSGETQYF. CDR3 DNA: TGTGCCAGTAGTATAACGACTAGCGGGGAGACCCAGTACTTC.

This chain links TRBV28 with TRBJ2-7, with 7 bases matching TRBD1. The V gene end was trimmed by 6 bases and the J gene end by 0 bases; junction bases not matched to a gene: 8. CDR1 is MDHEN and CDR2 is SYDVKM in the germline V gene. The CDR3 length is 15 residues. The CDR3 is CASREPRDSSYEQYF. The CDR3 nucleotides are TGTGCCAGCAGAGAGCCCCGGGACAGCTCCTACGAGCAGTACTTC.

The V and J genes are TRBV4-2 and TRBJ2-1; 12 nucleotides agree with TRBD2. Germline values: CDR1 LGHNA, CDR2 YNFKEQ. This CDR3 contains 18 residues. After removal of 1 base from V and 8 bases from J, the junction contained 12 bases not matched to a gene. CDR3 nucleotides: TGTGCCAGCAGCCAAGTCCCTCCTAGCGGGGGGGATAGATATGAGCAGTTCTTC. It yields the protein CASSQVPPSGGDRYEQFF.

CDR3 DNA sequence: TGCGCCAGCAGCCAATCCTCGGGGGACGAAAAACTGTTTTTT. Translating it yields CASSQSSGDEKLFF. The gene calls are TRBV4-3 and TRBJ1-4, with TRBD1 as a possible D gene (5 bases). V lost 2 bases and J lost 8, with 12 bases in between. Per the germline V gene, CDR1 is LGHNA and CDR2 is YSLEER. CDR3 length equals 14 residues.

The rearrangement joins TRBV7-2 to TRBJ2-2, with a weak D call TRBD2 (6 bases). The CDR3 spans 18 residues. The V end was cut by 1 base, the J end by 4 bases, with 19 bases between. CDR1 and CDR2 from the germline V gene are SGHTA and FQGNSA. The CDR3 reads CASSLEGAGYLGTGELFF. CDR3 DNA: TGTGCCAGCAGCTTAGAAGGGGCGGGATATCTTGGCACCGGGGAGCTGTTTTTT.

CDR3 bases: TGTGCCACTGGGGACAAACGAGGAGATACGCAGTATTTT. Translated: CATGDKRGDTQYF. The rearrangement joins TRBV7-3 to TRBJ2-3, with a tentative D call TRBD1 (6 bases). V was shortened by 10 bases and J by 5 bases, with 16 bases between the two germline ends. This CDR3 region has 13 residues. Germline values: CDR1 SGHTA, CDR2 FQGTGA.

This clone was seen only once. The J gene is TRBJ1-1, the V gene TRBV6-6; 8 nucleotides match TRBD1. Trimming at V came to 7 bases and at J to 0 bases, leaving 10 bases not matched to a gene. The CDR3 runs to 16 residues. Germline lookup yields CDR1 MNHNY and CDR2 SVGAGI (reference sequence). CDR3 coding DNA: TGTGCCAGCAAATCCCCCCGGACAGGGATGAACACTGAAGCTTTCTTT. Its translation is CASKSPRTGMNTEAFF.

The chain uses TRBV6-5 and TRBJ2-6; D may be TRBD1 (6 bases). Trimming cost V 4 bases and J 2 bases, with 9 bases left between them. CDR3 length equals 15 residues. Germline V gene lookup returns CDR1 MNHEY and CDR2 SVGAGI. The CDR3 protein is CASSSHRAGANVLTF. The CDR3 DNA reads as TGTGCCAGCAGTTCCCACAGGGCTGGGGCCAACGTCCTGACTTTC.

This clone was seen a few times. The chain is built from TRBV4-3 and TRBJ1-6; TRBD1 is a possible D gene (5 bases). Germline CDR1 LGHNA, CDR2 YSLEER. The CDR3 runs to 16 residues. The V gene lost 1 base and the J gene lost 10 bases, with 17 bases spanning the gap. The chain's CDR3 is CASSQVPDNYLSPLHF. The CDR3 bases are TGCGCCAGCAGCCAAGTCCCGGACAACTATTTGTCACCCCTCCACTTT.

This chain links TRBV27 with TRBJ1-2; D gene ambiguous. Germline CDR1 and CDR2: MNHEY and SMNVEV (reference sequence). The V gene lost 5 bases and the J gene lost 8 bases, with 21 bases spanning the gap. This CDR3 contains 15 residues. CDR3 residues: CASSTTSGLGKGYTF. The CDR3 DNA is TGTGCCAGCAGTACTACCTCGGGTCTCGGTAAAGGCTACACCTTC.

At least ten counts were recorded for this clone. The chain uses TRBV4-3 and TRBJ1-5; perhaps TRBD1 as D (5 bases). CDR1 is LGHNA, CDR2 YSLEER, per germline. Trimming took off 5 bases at V and 1 base at J, with 9 bases between the two ends. The length of the CDR3 is 14 residues. The CDR3 protein is CASSVSGSNQPQHF. CDR3 nucleotides: TGCGCCAGCAGCGTGTCAGGGAGCAATCAGCCCCAGCATTTT.

The CDR3 sequence is CASSLASPPKTQYF. DNA for the CDR3: TGTGCCAGCAGCTTAGCTAGCCCGCCAAAGACCCAGTACTTC. The V gene is TRBV7-9, the J gene TRBJ2-5, with unresolved D. This CDR3 has 14 amino acids. Between the trimmed V and J ends, which lost 0 bases and 6 bases, there was a span of 11 bases. Germline V gives CDR1 SEHNR, CDR2 FQNEAQ (reference sequence).

This clone was detected only once. The rearrangement joins TRBV19 to TRBJ2-1; D is possibly TRBD2 (5 bases). The V end lost 1 base, the J end lost 8 bases, and 12 bases lay between the germline ends. Looked up from germline, CDR1 is LNHDA and CDR2 is SQIVND (reference sequence). The CDR3 consists of 14 residues. The CDR3 DNA is TGTGCCAGTAGTATAGCCCGCGGGTGGGATGAGCAGTTCTTC. This encodes CASSIARGWDEQFF.

The V gene is TRBV5-1, the J gene TRBJ1-2; 10 bases are shared with TRBD1. V lost 2 bases, J lost 5 bases, and 6 bases stayed unmatched. The CDR3 spans 15 residues. Germline lookup yields CDR1 SGHRS and CDR2 YFSETQ. CDR3 DNA: TGCGCCAGCAGCTTCGGGACAGGGGCTTCGTATGGCTACACCTTC. Translating it yields CASSFGTGASYGYTF.

The gene calls are TRBV18 and TRBJ1-2, with 8 bases fitting TRBD1. Germline CDR1 KGHSH, CDR2 LQKENI. The V gene end was trimmed by 5 bases and the J gene end by 6 bases; junction bases not matched to a gene: 11. The CDR3 loop spans 15 amino acids. The CDR3 region is CASSTYGQGTNGYTF. In nucleotides, the CDR3 is TGTGCCAGCTCAACATACGGACAGGGCACAAATGGCTACACCTTC.

The chain combines TRBV5-1 with TRBJ2-5; 11 bases agree with TRBD2. There are 16 residues in the CDR3. The V gene's germline CDR1 is SGHRS and CDR2 YFSETQ. Unmatched junction bases numbered 3, after V lost 0 bases and J lost 2 bases. CDR3 region: CASSLALAGGQETQYF. The CDR3 nucleotides are TGCGCCAGCAGCTTGGCCCTAGCGGGAGGACAAGAGACCCAGTACTTC.

This sequence joins TRBV2 and TRBJ2-3, with TRBD2 matching 7 bases. Per germline, CDR1 SNHLY and CDR2 FYNNEI. V trimming: 5 bases; J trimming: 3 bases; junction bases outside the gene matches: 5. The CDR3 has 14 amino acids. CDR3 sequence reads: CASSIAGPTDTQYF. CDR3 sequence (DNA): TGTGCCAGCAGTATAGCGGGTCCAACAGATACGCAGTATTTT.

The chain combines TRBV3-1 (or the pseudogene TRBV3-2) with TRBJ2-2; 8 nucleotides match TRBD2. Germline assignment: CDR1 LGHDT and CDR2 YNNKEL (reference sequence). The CDR3 loop spans 15 amino acids. Trimming cost V 7 bases and J 0 bases; bases outside gene matches: 4. The CDR3 coding sequence is TGTGCCAGCACCCCGCGGGGGGCGAACACCGGGGAGCTGTTTTTT. This translates into CASTPRGANTGELFF.

The V call is TRBV7-2, the J call TRBJ2-7; 7 bases agree with TRBD1. Germline V gives CDR1 SGHTA, CDR2 FQGNSA. The CDR3 has 15 amino acids. Trimming took 5 bases from V and 0 from J; bases not matched to a gene: 7. This CDR3 reads CASSDRDRSSYEQYF. CDR3 nucleotides: TGTGCCAGCAGCGACCGGGACAGAAGCTCCTACGAGCAGTACTTC.

The V and J genes are TRBV28 and TRBJ1-5; 7 bases fit TRBD1. The junction had 19 bases not matched to a gene; V was cut back by 4 bases and J by 7 bases. In germline, CDR1 is MDHEN, CDR2 SYDVKM. The CDR3 is 18 amino acids. CDR3 bases: TGTGCCAGCAGTTCCACGGTGCGAGGGGGCACTTCACGCCAGCCCCAGCATTTT. Amino acids: CASSSTVRGGTSRQPQHF.

The chain uses TRBV21-1 and TRBJ2-4; the D call of TRBD1 is as the table states it, not checked on the DNA. TRBV21-1 is described as a pseudogene. This CDR3 is 16 amino acids long. The CDR3 nucleotides are TGTGCCAGCAGCAAAAAGGGGGCCTCCTATGAGGGCATTCAGTACTTC. Encoded protein: CASSKKGASYEGIQYF.

Turning to this clone: The same CDR3 can be traced to other DNA sequences in this sample. Here the CDR3 DNA reads TGTGCCAGCTCACCAGGAACGGGGGACTATGGCTACACCTTC. It is translated as CASSPGTGDYGYTF. The V gene is TRBV18, the J gene TRBJ1-2; tentatively, D is TRBD1 (5 bases). The ends were cut back, 2 bases at V and 3 bases at J, with 10 bases in the middle. Germline V gene sequence: CDR1 KGHSH, CDR2 LQKENI. This CDR3 is 14 amino acids long.

The J gene is TRBJ2-5, the V gene TRBV5-1; TRBD1 matches at 8 bases. J gave up 1 base and V 3 bases, and 2 bases lay outside the gene matches. Germline V gene sequence: CDR1 SGHRS, CDR2 YFSETQ. This CDR3 region has 14 residues. The CDR3 is CASSSTGAQETQYF. The CDR3, as DNA: TGCGCCAGCAGCTCGACAGGGGCCCAAGAGACCCAGTACTTC.

The J gene is TRBJ2-1, the V gene TRBV5-1; the D gene is possibly TRBD1 (5 bases). V lost 0 bases and J lost 12, with 16 bases in between. Per the germline V gene, CDR1 is SGHRS and CDR2 is YFSETQ. The length of the CDR3 is 14 residues. The CDR3 spells CASSLDSQGGGQFF. CDR3 nucleotides: TGCGCCAGCAGCTTGGACTCCCAGGGCGGTGGGCAGTTCTTC.

This clone showed up just a few times. The CDR3 DNA reads TGTGCCAGCAGTCCCGCCCGGACAGGGTCAGAATACGAGCAGTACTTC. It is translated as CASSPARTGSEYEQYF. V and J are TRBV28 and TRBJ2-7, with 8 bases lining up with TRBD1. This CDR3 spans 16 amino acids. The V segment lost 5 bases and the J segment 4 bases; nucleotides outside the gene matches: 13. CDR1 is MDHEN and CDR2 is SYDVKM in the germline V gene.

The J gene is TRBJ1-6, the V gene TRBV7-2, with TRBD1 matching over 9 bases. CDR3 length: 17 amino acids. Per the germline V gene, CDR1 is SGHTA and CDR2 is FQGNSA. J gave up 13 bases and V 2 bases, and 15 bases lay outside the gene matches. The CDR3 DNA reads as TGTGCCAGCAGCTTAAAGGAACGACCGTGGGACAGGGACCCCCTCCACTTT. It is translated as CASSLKERPWDRDPLHF. Using reference TRBV7-2 and TRBJ1-6 for the parts outside the CDR3, the full variable domain is GAGVSQSPSNKVTEKGKDVELRCDPISGHTALYWYRQSLGQGLEFLIYFQGNSAPDKSGLPSDRFSAERTGGSVSTLTIQRTQQEDSAVYLCASSLKERPWDRDPLHFGNGTRLTVT.

The chain employs TRBV5-1 and TRBJ2-7, with 9 positions matching TRBD1. J gave up 2 bases and V 4 bases, and 16 bases lay outside the gene matches. This CDR3 has 18 residues. Germline V gene lookup returns CDR1 SGHRS and CDR2 YFSETQ. CDR3 in DNA: TGCGCCAGCAGCCCCGATACCCCGGACAGGGGACTAACCTACGAGCAGTACTTC. Amino acids: CASSPDTPDRGLTYEQYF. Drawing the rest from reference TRBV5-1 and TRBJ2-7, the complete variable domain is KAGVTQTPRYLIKTRGQQVTLSCSPISGHRSVSWYQQTPGQGLQFLFEYFSETQRNKGNFPGRFSGRQFSNSRSEMNVSTLELGDSALYLCASSPDTPDRGLTYEQYFGPGTRLTVT.